The T cell receptor (beta chain) under discussion was sequenced for a study of regulatory T cells in long-lasting Graves disease. CDR3 length: 14 amino acids. The germline CDR1 and CDR2 sequences are MGHDK and SYGVNS. Trimming left V 4 bases short and J 1 base short, with 10 bases between. A word on this clonotype: Its target is not known.

In building TCR beta libraries, iRepertoire HTBI primers were used together with Arm-PCR of CDR3 regions. Via MiXCR, TCRdb re-called the multiplex PCR reads, giving one row per CDR3 protein. The table shows approximately 400,000 distinct CDR3 sequences, with 20% to 25% occurring only once. Broader study findings: New patients shared fewer public clonotypes (about 1,000) than persistent patients did (over 2,500).

Time point indicated: persistent/refractory GD, antithyroid drugs over 5 years with positive TRAb. The TCR library was made from RNA extracted from PBMCs. Staff drew about 8.9 milliliters of peripheral blood into EDTA tubes. This rearrangement joins TRBV25-1 to TRBJ1-2; a possible D gene is TRBD1 (6 bases). The starting material was peripheral blood mononuclear cells (PBMCs), obtained when the disease was refractory, from a patient treated with antithyroid drugs. The TCR originated in a female donor with Graves disease. This chain's CDR3 is CASSGQELNYGYTF. Written as DNA, the CDR3 is TGTGCCAGCAGTGGACAGGAACTTAACTATGGCTACACCTTC.